These T cell receptor beta chains were read from a single sample in a study of shared clonotypes between healthy human individuals. TCRdb keeps only in-frame clones here, not all; method: immunoSEQ multiplex PCR. The table has about 690,000 clones, 90% seen once. The sample was memory CD8+ T cells from PBMCs. These receptors were obtained from a man between 18 and 29 years old in good health. Some clones in this sample may be carry-over from other donors' samples. CDR3s leave out the opening cysteine and the closing phenylalanine or tryptophan. A D gene is named only where the DNA matches it firmly.

D	V	CDR3
.	TRBV7-9	ASSFSRLDWEAVQETQY
.	TRBV7-3	ASSLFHTYEQY
.	TRBV27	ASRTRDVLHEQY
.	TRBV9	ASSVEGRAEETQY
.	TRBV7-7	ASSSPTGPSSAYYYEQY
.	TRBV7-9	ASSPPWGSNQPQH
.	TRBV9	ASSTQGNSGNTIY
TRBD1	TRBV5-1	ASSTDRGRTGNTIY
.	TRBV10-3	AISEFDQPQH
.	TRBV11-3	ASSEATWEDTQY